The 16 T cell receptor beta chains below come from one sample, sequenced in a study of radiation and T cells in renal cell carcinoma. Noted time point: baseline pretreatment blood. The treatment is: 15 Gy SBRT to primary tumor, nephrectomy 4 weeks later. The protocol was immunoSEQ multiplex PCR, while the TCRdb copy is restricted to in-frame clones and leaves out a portion. The sample carries about 150,000 clones, approximately 90% recorded once. The sample here was blood, taken from a patient whose treatment included radiotherapy and nephrectomy. The receptors come from an older woman with renal cell carcinoma.

The chain uses TRBV30 and TRBJ1-5; D is undetermined. V dropped 2 bases and J dropped 4 bases, with 9 bases sitting between them. CDR1 and CDR2 (germline): GTSNPN, SVGIG (reference sequence). The CDR3 covers 13 residues. The CDR3 bases are TGTGCCTGGAGTCTAAGTTATAATCAGCCCCAGCATTTT. Encoded protein: CAWSLSYNQPQHF.

This chain connects TRBV7-2 to TRBJ2-3; a weak D match, TRBD2 (5 bases). The length of the CDR3 is 10 residues. Trimming left V 5 bases short and J 8 bases short, with 5 bases between. Germline V gene sequence: CDR1 SGHTA, CDR2 FQGNSA. The CDR3 DNA is TGTGCCAGCAGCCGGGGTACGCAGTATTTT. As protein: CASSRGTQYF.

The gene calls are TRBV5-1 and TRBJ1-4; D might be TRBD1 (6 bases). Per germline, CDR1 SGHRS and CDR2 YFSETQ. The CDR3 loop spans 14 amino acids. Deletions cut 4 bases from V and 8 bases from J, with 15 bases between. The CDR3: CASSPVRGREKLFF. The CDR3 DNA is TGCGCCAGCAGCCCGGTCAGGGGCAGGGAAAAACTGTTTTTT.

The V and J genes are TRBV9 and TRBJ1-6; D gene unclear. Trimming stripped 6 bases from V and 4 bases from J, with 11 bases between. Germline V gives CDR1 SGDLS, CDR2 YYNGEE. This CDR3 region has 14 residues. The CDR3: CASTMEAYNSPLHF. CDR3 nucleotide sequence: TGTGCCAGCACCATGGAGGCTTATAATTCACCCCTCCACTTT. The whole variable domain, remainder taken from reference TRBV9 and TRBJ1-6, is DSGVTQTPKHLITATGQRVTLRCSPRSGDLSVYWYQQSLDQGLQFLIQYYNGEERAKGNILERFSAQQFPDLHSELNLSSLELGDSALYFCASTMEAYNSPLHFGNGTRLTVT.

CDR3: CASSLAQKETQYF. The CDR3, as DNA: TGCGCCAGCAGCTTGGCACAGAAAGAGACCCAGTACTTC. The chain links TRBV5-1 to TRBJ2-5; D is ambiguous. V lost 0 bases, J lost 3 bases, and 6 bases lay in between. The CDR3 is 13 residues long. CDR1 is SGHRS, CDR2 YFSETQ, per germline.

As to this clone: The junction and the germline gene differ at one end; a read error may be behind it. V and J are TRBV28 and TRBJ2-7, with no clear D. The germline V gene has CDR1 MDHEN and CDR2 SYDVKM. The CDR3 has 14 amino acids. The CDR3 DNA reads TGTGCCAGCAGGGTGAGTTTCCCGTCCTTCGAGCAGTACTTC. This sequence encodes CASRVSFPSFEQYF.

The chain has TRBV28 and TRBJ1-1; TRBD1 matches 7 bases. Germline V gene lookup returns CDR1 MDHEN and CDR2 SYDVKM. The CDR3 is 15 amino acids. J gave up 1 base and V 4 bases, and 6 bases lay outside the gene matches. CDR3 in DNA: TGTGCCAGCAGTTCTCCAGGGACAGCGAACACTGAAGCTTTCTTT. Amino acid sequence: CASSSPGTANTEAFF. The full variable domain, in which reference TRBV28 and TRBJ1-1 provide the parts outside the CDR3, is DVKVTQSSRYLVKRTGEKVFLECVQDMDHENMFWYRQDPGLGLRLIYFSYDVKMKEKGDIPEGYSVSREKKERFSLILESASTNQTSMYLCASSSPGTANTEAFFGQGTRLTVV.

The CDR3 region is CASSLGVGSITDTQYF. CDR3 nucleotide sequence: TGCGCCAGCAGCTTGGGGGTGGGGTCGATCACAGATACGCAGTATTTT. The chain recombines TRBV5-1 with TRBJ2-3; no clear D gene. Germline V CDR1 and CDR2: SGHRS, YFSETQ. The CDR3 is 16 residues long. Trimming took 0 bases from V and 2 from J, leaving 13 bases between them. The full variable domain, rest sourced from reference TRBV5-1 and TRBJ2-3, is KAGVTQTPRYLIKTRGQQVTLSCSPISGHRSVSWYQQTPGQGLQFLFEYFSETQRNKGNFPGRFSGRQFSNSRSEMNVSTLELGDSALYLCASSLGVGSITDTQYFGPGTRLTVL.

This chain links TRBV28 with TRBJ1-2; possible D gene TRBD1, 5 bases. The germline CDR1 and CDR2 sequences are MDHEN and SYDVKM. V shed 4 bases and J shed 3 bases, with 9 bases lying between them. The CDR3 is 13 residues long. CDR3 in DNA: TGTGCCAGCAGTTCTGACAGAGACTATGGCTACACCTTC. Translated, it gives CASSSDRDYGYTF.

This chain uses TRBV4-2 with TRBJ2-7; 12 nucleotides line up with TRBD1. The CDR3 covers 15 residues. Germline CDR1 and CDR2: LGHNA and YNFKEQ. V was clipped by 1 base and J by 6 bases; unmatched bases: 4. In DNA form, the CDR3 reads TGTGCCAGCAGCCAAGGTGGGACAGGGGGCCTCGAGCAGTACTTC. It specifies CASSQGGTGGLEQYF.

This clone has a single count. J is TRBJ1-5 and V is TRBV7-2; 10 nucleotides line up with TRBD1. The V segment lost 1 base and the J segment 7 bases; nucleotides outside the gene matches: 4. CDR1 is SGHTA, CDR2 FQGNSA, per germline. The CDR3 consists of 15 residues. The CDR3 nucleotides are TGTGCCAGCAGCTTAGGACAGGGGGCTTGGCAGCCCCAGCATTTT. Protein sequence: CASSLGQGAWQPQHF.

The chain uses TRBV2 and TRBJ1-5; unclear D gene. This CDR3 has 13 amino acids. Trimming took 5 bases from V and 4 from J, leaving 9 bases between them. Germline values: CDR1 SNHLY, CDR2 FYNNEI. This CDR3 is CASSYTSNQPQHF. The CDR3 DNA follows: TGTGCCAGCAGTTATACATCTAATCAGCCCCAGCATTTT.

V and J are TRBV5-1 and TRBJ2-7; 8 positions match TRBD2. CDR3 length equals 15 residues. Unmatched junction bases numbered 7, after V lost 1 base and J lost 4 bases. The V gene's germline CDR1 is SGHRS and CDR2 YFSETQ. CDR3: CASSLYGGAAYEQYF. In DNA, the CDR3 is TGCGCCAGCAGCTTGTACGGGGGGGCCGCGTACGAGCAGTACTTC.

This clone was seen a few times. The chain links TRBV4-3 to TRBJ1-5; D uncertain. Trimming removed 0 bases at V and 7 bases at J, with 10 bases between. The CDR3 totals 14 residues. Germline V gives CDR1 LGHNA, CDR2 YSLEER. CDR3 sequence (DNA): TGCGCCAGCAGCCAAGATTTCGGTTTACAGCCCCAGCATTTT. Its protein product is CASSQDFGLQPQHF.

The chain uses TRBV7-2 and TRBJ2-2, with D unclear. The germline CDR1 and CDR2 sequences are SGHTA and FQGNSA. There are 11 residues in the CDR3. V was clipped by 5 bases and J by 4 bases, with 2 bases between them. The CDR3 protein is CASSRTGELFF. DNA for the CDR3: TGTGCCAGCAGCCGCACCGGGGAGCTGTTTTTT.

The chain carries TRBV5-1 and TRBJ2-1; possible D gene TRBD2, 6 bases. Trimming took off 3 bases at V and 4 bases at J, with 11 bases between the two ends. Germline V CDR1 and CDR2: SGHRS, YFSETQ. The CDR3 covers 14 residues. This chain's CDR3 is CASSSGLTYNEQFF. The CDR3 DNA reads TGCGCCAGCAGCTCTGGACTAACTTACAATGAGCAGTTCTTC.